These 7 T cell receptor beta chains were sequenced from one sample in a study of technical replicates of blood from several donors. Measured with immunoSEQ multiplex PCR; TCRdb has only the in-frame clones, and not every one. The table shows over 85,000 clones, with about 95% occurring only once. Material: T cells isolated from PBMCs. These receptors came from a human donor in good health.

This clone occurred once. The chain combines TRBV6-1 with TRBJ2-1; a possible D gene is TRBD2 (5 bases). The length of the CDR3 is 12 residues. CDR1 is MNHNS, CDR2 SASEGT, per germline. Trimming took off 8 bases at V and 5 bases at J, with 10 bases between the two ends. The CDR3 bases are TGTGCCAGCGGACTTCTAGACAATGAGCAGTTCTTC. Translated: CASGLLDNEQFF.

The CDR3 reads CASSSPGQVLVPAYEQYF. The CDR3 DNA follows: TGTGCCAGCAGCTCACCGGGACAGGTCCTCGTTCCCGCCTACGAGCAGTACTTC. This chain connects TRBV5-6 to TRBJ2-7, with 8 bases fitting TRBD1. The germline V gene has CDR1 SGHDT and CDR2 YYEEEE. V lost 3 bases and J lost 2; bases outside the gene matches: 16. The length of the CDR3 is 18 residues.

The chain couples TRBV11-1 to TRBJ2-1; 7 nucleotides align to TRBD2. The CDR3 has 12 amino acids. The germline gives CDR1 SGHAT, CDR2 FQDESV (reference sequence). The V gene end was trimmed by 9 bases and the J gene end by 4 bases; junction bases not matched to a gene: 3. The CDR3 reads CASQAGYNEQFF. The CDR3 nucleotides are TGTGCCAGTCAAGCGGGGTACAATGAGCAGTTCTTC.

The V call is TRBV19, the J call TRBJ2-1, with 10 positions matching TRBD2. Losses at the gene ends were 1 base for V and 8 bases for J; bases not matched to a gene: 8. This CDR3 is built from 16 residues. CDR1 and CDR2 from the germline V gene are LNHDA and SQIVND (reference sequence). The CDR3 sequence: CASSIAASGSPHEQFF. The DNA for the CDR3 is TGTGCCAGTAGTATAGCAGCTAGCGGGAGTCCCCATGAGCAGTTCTTC. The full variable domain, in which reference TRBV19 and TRBJ2-1 provide the parts outside the CDR3, is DGGITQSPKYLFRKEGQNVTLSCEQNLNHDAMYWYRQDPGQGLRLIYYSQIVNDFQKGDIAEGYSVSREKKESFPLTVTSAQKNPTAFYLCASSIAASGSPHEQFFGPGTRLTVL.

The chain combines TRBV7-2 with TRBJ2-7; 7 bases agree with TRBD1. After removal of 1 base from V and 3 bases from J, the junction contained 12 bases not matched to a gene. Per the germline V gene, CDR1 is SGHTA and CDR2 is FQGNSA. The CDR3 is made up of 17 amino acids. The CDR3 sequence is CASSLGTETGRGYEQYF. DNA for the CDR3: TGTGCCAGCAGCTTAGGCACAGAGACAGGGCGCGGCTACGAGCAGTACTTC.

The genes are TRBV6-5 and TRBJ2-1, with a weak D call TRBD2 (5 bases). The CDR3 runs to 11 residues. V lost 2 bases and J 9 bases, leaving 5 bases between the germline ends. Germline CDR1 reads MNHEY; CDR2 reads SVGAGI. The CDR3 nucleotides are TGTGCCAGCAGTTACCGGGGTGAGCAGTTCTTC. It codes for CASSYRGEQFF.

The chain couples TRBV6-5 to TRBJ1-2; 8 nucleotides align to TRBD1. Per the germline V gene, CDR1 is MNHEY and CDR2 is SVGAGI. Germline trimming cut 6 bases from V and 4 bases from J; bases unmatched to any gene: 10. This CDR3 is built from 15 residues. The CDR3 loop reads CASSSPNRGVYGYTF. DNA for the CDR3: TGTGCCAGCAGCTCTCCTAACAGGGGGGTCTATGGCTACACCTTC.